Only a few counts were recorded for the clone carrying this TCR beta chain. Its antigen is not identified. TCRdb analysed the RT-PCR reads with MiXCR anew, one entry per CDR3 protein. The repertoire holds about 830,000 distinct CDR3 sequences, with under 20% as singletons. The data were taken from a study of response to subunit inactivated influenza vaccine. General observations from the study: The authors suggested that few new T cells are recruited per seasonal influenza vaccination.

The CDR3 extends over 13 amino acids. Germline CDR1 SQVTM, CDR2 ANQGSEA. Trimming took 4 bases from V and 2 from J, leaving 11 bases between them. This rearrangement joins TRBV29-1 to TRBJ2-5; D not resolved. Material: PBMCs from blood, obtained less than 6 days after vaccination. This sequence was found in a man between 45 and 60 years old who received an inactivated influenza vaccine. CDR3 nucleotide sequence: TGCAGCGTTGTAATACTTATTCAAGAGACCCAGTACTTC. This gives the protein CSVVILIQETQYF.